These 5 T cell receptor beta chains were sequenced from one sample in a study of long-term antiretroviral therapy in people with HIV. Survey-level immunoSEQ v3.0 assays were run. TCRdb keeps only in-frame clones here, not all; method: immunoSEQ multiplex PCR. The sample lists more than 20,000 clones; roughly 86% were seen once. Material: unsorted PBMCs, obtained just over 2.6 years after starting antiretroviral therapy. These receptors were obtained from a man aged 40-49 years with HIV.

V usage is TRBV15 and J usage is TRBJ2-3; 8 nucleotides match TRBD2. CDR3 length: 16 residues. The J segment lost 3 bases and the V segment lost 5 bases, leaving 10 bases of the junction unmatched. Germline CDR1 LNHNV, CDR2 YYDKDF (reference sequence). As DNA, the CDR3 is TGTGCCACCAGCTTTAGATCGGGGGGGCATACAGATACGCAGTATTTT. This gives the protein CATSFRSGGHTDTQYF.

The CDR3 protein is CASSLRQGPNEKLFF. The CDR3 DNA reads as TGTGCCAGCAGCCTCCGACAGGGCCCTAATGAAAAACTGTTTTTT. This chain links TRBV7-2 with TRBJ1-4, with TRBD1 identical over 7 bases. CDR1 and CDR2 (germline): SGHTA, FQGNSA. The CDR3 is 15 amino acids. J was trimmed by 3 bases and V by 5 bases; bases with no gene match: 6.

V usage is TRBV30 and J usage is TRBJ1-1; perhaps TRBD1 as D (6 bases). This CDR3 is built from 15 residues. V gave up 4 bases and J gave up 0 bases, with 15 bases separating them. Per germline, CDR1 GTSNPN and CDR2 SVGIG (reference sequence). This CDR3 reads CAWTPVGAMNTEAFF. The CDR3 nucleotides are TGTGCCTGGACCCCGGTGGGGGCGATGAACACTGAAGCTTTCTTT.

The chain is built from TRBV7-2 and TRBJ2-7; the D gene is possibly TRBD2 (7 bases). This CDR3 comprises 16 residues. Deletions cut 5 bases from V and 2 bases from J, with 19 bases between. Germline CDR1 reads SGHTA; CDR2 reads FQGNSA. The chain's CDR3 is CASSPQGGVNPYEQYF. CDR3 bases: TGTGCCAGCAGCCCCCAAGGGGGGGTAAACCCCTACGAGCAGTACTTC.

A remark on this clone: The sample holds other DNA sequences that translate to the same CDR3. The V gene is TRBV6-5, the J gene TRBJ1-1; maybe TRBD1 (5 bases). Germline CDR1 is MNHEY and CDR2 is SVGAGI. This CDR3 is 14 amino acids long. V lost 3 bases and J lost 4, with 12 bases in between. DNA for the CDR3: TGTGCCAGCAGTTATGCGGCAGGGCCCACTGAAGCTTTCTTT. Protein sequence: CASSYAAGPTEAFF.